These T cell receptor beta chains were read from a single sample in a study of cytomegalovirus exposure and HLA in healthy donors. Method: immunoSEQ multiplex PCR; TCRdb's copy keeps in-frame clones and lacks some. The sample lists almost 80,000 clones; 67% were seen once. Sample: PBMCs. Every receptor here comes from a woman aged 45-60 years in good health and CMV-seropositive. CDR3s include the opening cysteine and the closing phenylalanine or tryptophan. The D gene is left open where the match is weak. Clone size is given for some rows only: seen once, a few or many times, or a class if the clone is expanded.

j_gene	v_gene	abundance	d_gene	CDR3aa	CDR3nt
TRBJ1-1	TRBV2	.	.	CASSEVQGNTEAFF	TGTGCCAGCAGTGAGGTTCAGGGCAACACTGAAGCTTTCTTT
TRBJ1-5	TRBV19	.	.	CASSNHWRGGNQPQHF	TGTGCCAGTAGTAACCACTGGAGGGGAGGCAATCAGCCCCAGCATTTT
TRBJ1-2	TRBV7-9	.	TRBD1	CSSSFRGADNYGYTF	TGTTCCAGCAGCTTCAGGGGGGCCGATAACTATGGCTACACCTTC
TRBJ1-5	TRBV5-5	.	TRBD1	CASSFSTGANQPQHF	TGTGCCAGCAGCTTTTCGACAGGGGCTAATCAGCCCCAGCATTTT
TRBJ2-2	TRBV5-4	few	TRBD2	CASSLGLSGGNTGELFF	TGTGCCAGCAGCTTGGGTCTTAGCGGGGGCAACACCGGGGAGCTGTTTTTT
TRBJ2-1	TRBV18	.	TRBD1	CASSPLSGQGAGEQFF	TGTGCCAGCTCACCATTATCGGGACAGGGGGCAGGTGAGCAGTTCTTC
TRBJ1-1	TRBV7-9	.	.	CASSSGRSTNTEAFF	TGTGCCAGCAGCTCCGGCCGGAGCACGAACACTGAAGCTTTCTTT
TRBJ1-1	TRBV6-5	few	.	CASGLPNTEAFF	TGTGCCAGCGGACTTCCAAACACTGAAGCTTTCTTT
TRBJ2-2	TRBV10-3	few	.	CAISPGLPGELFF	TGTGCCATCAGTCCAGGGTTACCCGGGGAGCTGTTTTTT
TRBJ1-1	TRBV10-2	.	.	CASSLHSGNTEAFF	TGCGCCAGCAGTCTACACTCAGGGAACACTGAAGCTTTCTTT
TRBJ2-5	TRBV6-1	.	TRBD1	CASSDTGGIETQYF	TGTGCCAGCAGTGATACAGGGGGCATCGAGACCCAGTACTTC
TRBJ2-3	TRBV14	.	TRBD2	CASSHLLAGVDTQYF	TGTGCCAGCAGCCACCTTCTAGCGGGAGTAGATACGCAGTATTTT
TRBJ2-1	TRBV11-2	.	TRBD2	CASNIAGGLYNEQFF	TGTGCCAGCAACATAGCGGGGGGGCTCTACAATGAGCAGTTCTTC
TRBJ1-1	TRBV2	.	TRBD1	CASNNRGGADTEAFF	TGTGCCAGCAACAACAGGGGGGGCGCGGACACTGAAGCTTTCTTT
TRBJ2-5	TRBV5-1	.	TRBD1	CASSPVGQGGETQYF	TGCGCCAGCAGCCCGGTTGGACAGGGTGGAGAGACCCAGTACTTC
TRBJ1-6	TRBV27	.	.	CASSLSGHYNESPLHF	TGTGCCAGCAGTTTATCGGGACACTATAACGAGTCACCCCTCCACTTT
TRBJ1-2	TRBV7-9	.	.	CASSHRRQSYTF	TGTGCCAGCAGCCACAGGCGACAGAGCTACACCTTC
TRBJ2-5	TRBV6-6	.	TRBD1	CASSYPQGQGATQYF	TGTGCCAGCAGTTACCCCCAGGGACAGGGGGCGACCCAGTACTTC
TRBJ2-5	TRBV7-2	.	TRBD1	CASSLGQVNQETQYF	TGTGCCAGCAGCCTAGGACAGGTTAACCAAGAGACCCAGTACTTC
TRBJ1-5	TRBV6-6	.	.	CASTVRNQPQHF	TGTGCCAGCACGGTAAGAAATCAGCCCCAGCATTTT
TRBJ1-2	TRBV4-1	.	.	CASSQVGVHYGYTF	TGCGCCAGCAGCCAAGTAGGAGTACACTATGGCTACACCTTC
TRBJ1-2	TRBV19	few	.	CASSIPLGGVHGYTF	TGTGCCAGTAGTATACCTTTGGGGGGGGTACATGGCTACACCTTC
TRBJ2-5	TRBV7-2	.	TRBD2	CASSPQAGGRETQYF	TGTGCCAGCAGCCCCCAAGCGGGGGGGCGAGAGACCCAGTACTTC
TRBJ2-1	TRBV7-3	.	.	CASSFKTSSYNEQFF	TGTGCCAGCAGCTTTAAAACTAGTAGTTACAATGAGCAGTTCTTC
TRBJ2-7	TRBV19	.	TRBD1	CASSIGDREHEQYF	TGTGCCAGTAGTATAGGGGACAGGGAACACGAGCAGTACTTC
TRBJ2-7	TRBV4-1	.	.	CASSPSEGWKYEQYF	TGCGCCAGCAGCCCCTCCGAGGGTTGGAAGTACGAGCAGTACTTC
TRBJ2-3	TRBV7-2	.	TRBD2	CASSIDSSGGETQYF	TGTGCCAGCAGCATAGATTCTAGCGGGGGGGAGACGCAGTATTTT
TRBJ2-3	TRBV6-5	once	.	CASSRGDSTDTQYF	TGTGCCAGCAGTCGCGGGGATAGCACAGATACGCAGTATTTT
TRBJ1-1	TRBV7-9	.	.	CASSSPGQTNTEAFF	TGTGCCAGCAGCTCCCCGGGACAAACGAACACTGAAGCTTTCTTT
TRBJ2-3	TRBV5-4	.	.	CASSLGGDMTDTQYF	TGTGCCAGCAGCTTGGGGGGGGATATGACAGATACGCAGTATTTT
TRBJ1-1	TRBV2	.	TRBD1	CASRQGNTEAFF	TGTGCCAGTAGACAGGGGAACACTGAAGCTTTCTTT
TRBJ1-2	TRBV4-1	.	.	CASSPGRVADYTF	TGCGCCAGCAGCCCCGGCAGGGTGGCGGACTACACCTTC
TRBJ2-3	TRBV7-9	few	TRBD2	CASSKEPGLAGDTQYF	TGTGCCAGCAGCAAAGAGCCGGGACTAGCTGGGGATACGCAGTATTTT
TRBJ1-1	TRBV7-9	.	.	CASSPRTDNTEAFF	TGTGCCAGCAGCCCCCGGACAGACAACACTGAAGCTTTCTTT
TRBJ2-5	TRBV6-6	.	.	CASSYSGGEVTQYF	TGTGCCAGCAGTTACTCAGGGGGGGAGGTGACCCAGTACTTC
TRBJ2-2	TRBV10-1	few	.	CASSDGTMNTGELFF	TGCGCCAGCAGTGACGGGACAATGAACACCGGGGAGCTGTTTTTT
TRBJ2-2	TRBV11-3	.	TRBD1	CASGTGVNTGELFF	TGTGCCAGCGGGACAGGGGTTAACACCGGGGAGCTGTTTTTT
TRBJ1-2	TRBV2	.	.	CDQGGYTF	TGTGATCAGGGGGGCTACACCTTC
TRBJ1-4	TRBV28	.	.	CASSFSTTNEKLFF	TGTGCCAGCAGTTTTTCTACAACTAATGAAAAACTGTTTTTT
TRBJ2-3	TRBV5-1	.	.	CASSLQAGKNTDTQYF	TGCGCCAGCAGCCTCCAAGCGGGTAAGAACACAGATACGCAGTATTTT
TRBJ2-3	TRBV6-1	.	TRBD1	CASSETRGQADTQYF	TGTGCCAGCAGTGAAACTAGGGGGCAGGCAGATACGCAGTATTTT
TRBJ2-2	TRBV27	.	.	CASRSRGTGELFF	TGTGCCAGCAGGTCCAGGGGCACCGGGGAGCTGTTTTTT
TRBJ2-3	TRBV4-1	.	TRBD1	CASSHHGQGTDTQYF	TGCGCCAGCAGCCACCACGGACAGGGGACAGATACGCAGTATTTT
TRBJ2-7	TRBV18	.	TRBD1	CASSPADRVSYEQYF	TGTGCCAGCTCACCGGCCGACAGGGTCTCCTACGAGCAGTACTTC
TRBJ2-1	TRBV2	.	TRBD2	CASHETSGGWAEQFF	TGTGCCAGCCATGAGACTAGCGGGGGGTGGGCTGAGCAGTTCTTC
TRBJ1-6	TRBV29-1	few	.	CSVRDKGSPLHF	TGCAGCGTCCGGGACAAAGGCTCACCCCTCCACTTT
TRBJ1-2	TRBV4-1	few	.	CASSQERLTYGYTF	TGCGCCAGCAGCCAAGAGAGGCTGACTTATGGCTACACCTTC
TRBJ1-5	TRBV19	.	.	CASSTGIQPQHF	TGTGCCAGTAGTACCGGGATTCAGCCCCAGCATTTT
TRBJ1-4	TRBV9	once	.	CASSGGGREKLFF	TGTGCCAGCAGCGGGGGTGGGAGGGAAAAACTGTTTTTT
TRBJ2-1	TRBV7-3	.	TRBD2	CASSLSGGFNYEQFF	TGTGCCAGCAGCTTAAGCGGGGGGTTTAATTATGAGCAGTTCTTC
TRBJ1-1	TRBV9	.	.	CASSGRPQGGNTEAFF	TGTGCCAGCAGCGGGAGACCACAGGGTGGGAACACTGAAGCTTTCTTT
TRBJ1-4	TRBV9	.	TRBD1	CASSVGTGEEKLFF	TGTGCCAGCAGCGTAGGGACAGGGGAAGAAAAACTGTTTTTT
TRBJ2-3	TRBV10-2	.	.	CASIDSARYTQYF	TGCGCCAGCATAGACTCAGCAAGATACACGCAGTATTTT
TRBJ1-5	TRBV6-6	.	.	CASTESNQPQHF	TGTGCCAGCACTGAGAGCAATCAGCCCCAGCATTTT
TRBJ1-5	TRBV6-1	.	.	CASSVGADQPQHF	TGTGCCAGCAGTGTAGGGGCGGATCAGCCCCAGCATTTT
TRBJ2-3	TRBV29-1	.	.	CSVLRGGIHTDTQYF	TGCAGCGTCCTGAGGGGGGGCATTCACACAGATACGCAGTATTTT
TRBJ1-6	TRBV19	.	TRBD1	CASAGTANSPLHF	TGTGCCAGCGCCGGGACAGCAAATTCACCCCTCCACTTT
TRBJ2-5	TRBV6-5	.	TRBD1	CASSYGTGGPETQYF	TGTGCCAGCAGTTACGGGACAGGGGGCCCAGAGACCCAGTACTTC
TRBJ1-1	TRBV18	.	.	CASSLQGEKVEAFF	TGTGCCAGCTCACTACAGGGAGAAAAGGTTGAAGCTTTCTTT